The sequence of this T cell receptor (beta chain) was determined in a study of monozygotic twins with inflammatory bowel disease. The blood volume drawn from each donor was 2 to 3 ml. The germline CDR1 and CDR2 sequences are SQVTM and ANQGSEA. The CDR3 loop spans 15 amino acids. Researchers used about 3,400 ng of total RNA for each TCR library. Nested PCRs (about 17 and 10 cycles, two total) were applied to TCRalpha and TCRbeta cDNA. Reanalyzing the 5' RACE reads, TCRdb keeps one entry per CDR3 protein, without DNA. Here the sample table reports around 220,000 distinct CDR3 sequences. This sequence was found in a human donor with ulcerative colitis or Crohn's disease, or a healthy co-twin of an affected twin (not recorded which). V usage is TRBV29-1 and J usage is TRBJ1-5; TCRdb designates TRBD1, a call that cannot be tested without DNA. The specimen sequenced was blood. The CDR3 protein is CSVGYGGADSQPQHF.